The text below deals with one TCR beta chain. Vbeta (60) and Jbeta (13) primers were used in the PCR. TCRdb's table, derived via immunoSEQ multiplex PCR, lists solely in-frame clones and lacks some. The data contain about 140,000 clones, about 76% of them singletons. Looked up from germline, CDR1 is DFQATT and CDR2 is SNEGSKA (reference sequence). This CDR3 comprises 11 residues. V trimming: 6 bases; J trimming: 6 bases; junction bases outside the gene matches: 5. This record comes from a study of cytomegalovirus exposure and HLA in healthy donors. This clonotype was sampled from a female donor in good health and CMV-seronegative. The chain recombines TRBV20-1 with TRBJ2-7, with TRBD2 identical over 7 bases. Sample: PBMCs. The CDR3 loop is CSARDYREQYF. CDR3 DNA sequence: TGCAGTGCGAGGGACTACCGCGAGCAGTACTTC.